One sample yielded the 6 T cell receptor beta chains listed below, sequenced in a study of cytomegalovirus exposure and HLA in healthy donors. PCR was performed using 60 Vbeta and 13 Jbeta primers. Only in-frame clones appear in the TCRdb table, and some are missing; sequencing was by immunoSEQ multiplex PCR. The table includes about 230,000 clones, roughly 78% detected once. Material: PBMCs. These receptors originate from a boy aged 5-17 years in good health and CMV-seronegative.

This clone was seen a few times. The CDR3 spells CASSYNRGYEQYF. The CDR3 nucleotides are TGTGCCAGCAGTTACAACAGGGGCTACGAGCAGTACTTC. J is TRBJ2-7 and V is TRBV6-5; 7 nucleotides agree with TRBD1. CDR1 is MNHEY, CDR2 SVGAGI, per germline. Losses at the gene ends were 2 bases for V and 3 bases for J; bases not matched to a gene: 1. The CDR3 is 13 amino acids.

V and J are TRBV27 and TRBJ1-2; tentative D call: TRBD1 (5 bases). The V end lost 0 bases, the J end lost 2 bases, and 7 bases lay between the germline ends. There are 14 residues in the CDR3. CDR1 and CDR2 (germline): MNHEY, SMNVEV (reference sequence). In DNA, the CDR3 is TGTGCCAGCAGTTTATCACGGACAAACTATGGCTACACCTTC. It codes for CASSLSRTNYGYTF.

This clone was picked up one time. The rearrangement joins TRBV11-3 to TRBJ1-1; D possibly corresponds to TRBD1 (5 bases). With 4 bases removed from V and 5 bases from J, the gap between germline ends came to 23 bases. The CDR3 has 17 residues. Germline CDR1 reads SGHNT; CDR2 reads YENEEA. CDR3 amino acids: CASSSGLLRQTSTEAFF. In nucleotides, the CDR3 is TGTGCCAGCAGCTCAGGCCTTCTCAGACAGACTTCTACTGAAGCTTTCTTT.

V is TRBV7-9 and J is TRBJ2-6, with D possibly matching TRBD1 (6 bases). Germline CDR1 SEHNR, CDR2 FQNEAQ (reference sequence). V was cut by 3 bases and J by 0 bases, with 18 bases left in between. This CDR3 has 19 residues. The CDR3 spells CASSFSPRDIYSGANVLTF. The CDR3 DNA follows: TGTGCCAGCAGCTTTTCACCCCGGGACATCTACTCTGGGGCCAACGTCCTGACTTTC. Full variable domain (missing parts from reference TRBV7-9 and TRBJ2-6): DTGVSQNPRHKITKRGQNVTFRCDPISEHNRLYWYRQTLGQGPEFLTYFQNEAQLEKSRLLSDRFSAERPKGSFSTLEIQRTEQGDSAMYLCASSFSPRDIYSGANVLTFGAGSRLTVL.

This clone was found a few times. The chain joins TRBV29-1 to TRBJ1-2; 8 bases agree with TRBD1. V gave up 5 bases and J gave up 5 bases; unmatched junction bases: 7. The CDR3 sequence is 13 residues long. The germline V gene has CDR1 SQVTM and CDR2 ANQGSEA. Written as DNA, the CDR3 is TGCAGCGTTCGAACCGGGACAGGATATGGCTACACCTTC. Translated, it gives CSVRTGTGYGYTF.

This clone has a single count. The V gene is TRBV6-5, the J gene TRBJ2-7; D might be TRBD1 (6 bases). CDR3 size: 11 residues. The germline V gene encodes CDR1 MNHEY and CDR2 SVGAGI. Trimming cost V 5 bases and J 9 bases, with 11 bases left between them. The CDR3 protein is CASSTGCRQYF. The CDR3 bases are TGTGCCAGCAGTACAGGGTGTCGGCAGTACTTC.